The clone carrying this T cell receptor beta chain has more than one count but fewer than ten. Antigen specificity is unknown. This sample is part of a study of early T cells in non-severe SARS-CoV-2 infection. In the study overall: The sequenced material was bulk RNA from unsorted whole blood, and its chains were unpaired.

This CDR3 region has 16 residues. Germline V gives CDR1 MNHEY, CDR2 SVGEGT. The trim removed 0 bases at V and 2 bases at J, leaving 4 bases unmatched. Findings and limits, study-wide: CD4 and private specificities were missed by VDJdb matching, which favored anti-spike CD8 responses.

Molecules of cDNA were individually given unique molecular identifiers that were attached to them. TCRdb redid the calling of the 5' RACE reads with MiXCR, one entry per CDR3 protein. The table lists 45,000 to 75,000 distinct CDR3 sequences, 4.5% to 7% of them singletons. The receptor was derived from an adult who was a healthcare worker with PCR-confirmed SARS-CoV-2 infection or an uninfected control (not recorded which). The rearrangement links TRBV6-2 or TRBV6-3 to TRBJ2-1; 7 bases are a match to TRBD2. Sequenced sample: whole blood. The CDR3 region has the DNA TGTGCCAGCAGTTACTCGCAGGGACTAACCTACAATGAGCAGTTCTTC. Translation: CASSYSQGLTYNEQFF.